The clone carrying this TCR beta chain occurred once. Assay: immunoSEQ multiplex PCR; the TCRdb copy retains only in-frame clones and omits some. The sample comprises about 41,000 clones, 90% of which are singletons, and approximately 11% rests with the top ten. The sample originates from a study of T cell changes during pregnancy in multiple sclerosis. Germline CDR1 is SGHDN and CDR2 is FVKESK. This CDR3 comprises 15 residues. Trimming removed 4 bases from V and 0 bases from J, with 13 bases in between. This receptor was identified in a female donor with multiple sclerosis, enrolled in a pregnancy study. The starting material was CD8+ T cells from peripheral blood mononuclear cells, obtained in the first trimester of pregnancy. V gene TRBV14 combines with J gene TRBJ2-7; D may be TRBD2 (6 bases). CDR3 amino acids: CASSRLGGSSYEQYF. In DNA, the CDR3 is TGTGCCAGCAGCCGTTTAGGAGGGAGCTCCTACGAGCAGTACTTC.